The clone carrying this T cell receptor (beta chain) is a singleton in its sample. Its antigen is still unknown. The data derive from a study of T cell responses to AZD1222 COVID-19 vaccine. Study results and limitations: Following two doses of AZD1222, Spike-specific TCR breadth and depth rose.

Some clones are missing from TCRdb's copy, which holds only in-frame ones; the method was immunoSEQ multiplex PCR. The sample records around 92,000 clones, approximately 90% being singletons. Germline values: CDR1 MDHEN, CDR2 SYDVKM. The CDR3 has 13 residues. V gave up 5 bases and J gave up 6 bases; unmatched junction bases: 3. The sequences come from peripheral blood, collected on day 0 of AZD1222 vaccination. The receptor comes from an adult in good health. The chain couples TRBV28 to TRBJ2-1; 8 positions match TRBD2. CDR3 protein: CASSSGSGNEQFF. CDR3 in DNA: TGTGCCAGCAGTAGCGGGAGTGGCAATGAGCAGTTCTTC. Full variable domain (missing parts from reference TRBV28 and TRBJ2-1): DVKVTQSSRYLVKRTGEKVFLECVQDMDHENMFWYRQDPGLGLRLIYFSYDVKMKEKGDIPEGYSVSREKKERFSLILESASTNQTSMYLCASSSGSGNEQFFGPGTRLTVL.